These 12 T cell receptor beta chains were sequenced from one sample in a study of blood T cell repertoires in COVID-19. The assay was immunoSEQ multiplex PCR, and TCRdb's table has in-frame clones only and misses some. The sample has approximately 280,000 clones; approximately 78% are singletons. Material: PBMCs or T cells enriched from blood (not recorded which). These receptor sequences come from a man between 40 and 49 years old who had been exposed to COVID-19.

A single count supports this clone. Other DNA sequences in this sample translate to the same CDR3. CDR3 region: CASSPDRNSPLHF. The CDR3 nucleotides are TGTGCCAGCTCACCGGACAGGAACTCACCCCTCCACTTT. The chain has TRBV18 and TRBJ1-6; TRBD1 aligns across 7 bases. V was pared by 3 bases and J by 10 bases, with 3 bases of the junction left unmatched. The CDR3 consists of 13 residues. CDR1 KGHSH and CDR2 LQKENI come from the germline V gene. Drawing the rest from reference TRBV18 and TRBJ1-6, the complete variable domain is NAGVMQNPRHLVRRRGQEARLRCSPMKGHSHVYWYRQLPEEGLKFMVYLQKENIIDESGMPKERFSAEFPKEGPSILRIQQVVRGDSAAYFCASSPDRNSPLHFGNGTRLTVT.

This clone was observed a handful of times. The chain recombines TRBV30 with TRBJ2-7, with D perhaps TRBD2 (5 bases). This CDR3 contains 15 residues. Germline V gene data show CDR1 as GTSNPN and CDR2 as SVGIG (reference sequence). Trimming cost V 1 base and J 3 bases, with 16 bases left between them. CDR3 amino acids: CAWSGEMDRNYEQYF. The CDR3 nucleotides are TGTGCCTGGAGTGGGGAGATGGACCGGAACTACGAGCAGTACTTC.

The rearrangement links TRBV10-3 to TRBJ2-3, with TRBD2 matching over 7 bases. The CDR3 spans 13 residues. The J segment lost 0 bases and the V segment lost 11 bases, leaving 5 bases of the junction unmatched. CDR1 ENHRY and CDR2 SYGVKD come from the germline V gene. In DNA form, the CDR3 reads TGTGCCTTAGGAGCGGGAAGCACAGATACGCAGTATTTT. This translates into CALGAGSTDTQYF.

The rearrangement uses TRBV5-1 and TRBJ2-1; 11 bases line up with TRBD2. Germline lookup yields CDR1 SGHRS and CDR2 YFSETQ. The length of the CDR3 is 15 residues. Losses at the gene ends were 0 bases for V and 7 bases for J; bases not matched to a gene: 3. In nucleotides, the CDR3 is TGCGCCAGCAGCTTGGTAGCGGGAGGGCCGAATGAGCAGTTCTTC. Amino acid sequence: CASSLVAGGPNEQFF.

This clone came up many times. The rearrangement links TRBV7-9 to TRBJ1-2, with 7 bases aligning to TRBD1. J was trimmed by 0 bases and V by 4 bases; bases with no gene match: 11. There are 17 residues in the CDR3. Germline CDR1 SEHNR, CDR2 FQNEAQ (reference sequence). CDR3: CASSSFRQQGTNYGYTF. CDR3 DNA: TGTGCCAGCAGCTCTTTTAGGCAACAGGGGACTAACTATGGCTACACCTTC.

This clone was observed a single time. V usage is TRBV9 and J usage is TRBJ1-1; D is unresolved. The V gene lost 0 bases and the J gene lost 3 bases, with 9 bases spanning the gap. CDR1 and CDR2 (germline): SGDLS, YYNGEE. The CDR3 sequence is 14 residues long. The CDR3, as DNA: TGTGCCAGCAGCGTAGAAGACTTACACACTGAAGCTTTCTTT. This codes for CASSVEDLHTEAFF. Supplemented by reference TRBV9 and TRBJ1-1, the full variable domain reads DSGVTQTPKHLITATGQRVTLRCSPRSGDLSVYWYQQSLDQGLQFLIQYYNGEERAKGNILERFSAQQFPDLHSELNLSSLELGDSALYFCASSVEDLHTEAFFGQGTRLTVV.

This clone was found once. CDR3 DNA sequence: TGTGCCAGCAGCCCGAGGGGGCTTTGGCCCCAGCATTTT. It translates to CASSPRGLWPQHF. The chain carries TRBV9 and TRBJ1-5; 7 positions match TRBD1. The germline V gene encodes CDR1 SGDLS and CDR2 YYNGEE. J lost 9 bases, V lost 4 bases, and 7 bases had no gene match. This CDR3 is 13 amino acids long.

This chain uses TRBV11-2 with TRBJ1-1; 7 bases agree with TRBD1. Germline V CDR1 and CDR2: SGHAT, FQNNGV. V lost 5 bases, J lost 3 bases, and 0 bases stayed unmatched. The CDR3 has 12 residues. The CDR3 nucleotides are TGTGCCAGCAGCGGGACAGACACTGAAGCTTTCTTT. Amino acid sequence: CASSGTDTEAFF.

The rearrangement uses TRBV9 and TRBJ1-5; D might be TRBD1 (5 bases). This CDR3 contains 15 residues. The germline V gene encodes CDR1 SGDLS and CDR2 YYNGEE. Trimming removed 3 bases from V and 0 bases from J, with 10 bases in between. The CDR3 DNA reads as TGTGCCAGCAGCGCCTCGACAGATAGCAATCAGCCCCAGCATTTT. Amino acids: CASSASTDSNQPQHF.

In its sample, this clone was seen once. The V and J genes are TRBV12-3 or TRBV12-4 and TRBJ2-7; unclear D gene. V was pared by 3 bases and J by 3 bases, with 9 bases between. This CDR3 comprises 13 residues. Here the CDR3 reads CASSFGSLYEQYF. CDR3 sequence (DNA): TGTGCCAGCAGTTTCGGGTCTCTCTACGAGCAGTACTTC.

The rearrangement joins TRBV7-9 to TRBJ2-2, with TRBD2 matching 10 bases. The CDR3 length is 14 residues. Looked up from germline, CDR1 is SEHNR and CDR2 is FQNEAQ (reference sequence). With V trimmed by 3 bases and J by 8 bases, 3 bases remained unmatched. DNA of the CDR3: TGTGCCAGCAGCTTTACTAGCGGGACGGGGGAGCTGTTTTTT. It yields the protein CASSFTSGTGELFF.

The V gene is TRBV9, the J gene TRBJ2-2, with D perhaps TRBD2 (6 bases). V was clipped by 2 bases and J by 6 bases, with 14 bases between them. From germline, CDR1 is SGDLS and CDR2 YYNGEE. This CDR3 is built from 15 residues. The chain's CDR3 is CASSVAGLGPGELFF. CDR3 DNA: TGTGCCAGCAGCGTTGCGGGACTGGGTCCCGGGGAGCTGTTTTTT.